One and the same sample provided the 28 T cell receptor beta chains below, sequenced in a study of T cells in Graves' hyperthyroidism and ophthalmopathy. Amplified TCR beta CDR3 regions derived from RNA transcripts. RT-PCR in the first round (using the HTBI primer set) targeted the TCR CDR3. MiXCR, applied by TCRdb to the multiplex PCR reads, yields one record per CDR3 protein. The sample consists of about 580,000 distinct CDR3 sequences, roughly 46% of them appearing once. Sequenced: peripheral blood or thyroid tissue (not recorded which). The receptors derive from a woman aged 18-30 years with Graves' hyperthyroidism.

This clonotype showed up many times. V and J are TRBV20-1 and TRBJ1-6; D is uncertain. The germline V gene has CDR1 DFQATT and CDR2 SNEGSKA (reference sequence). This CDR3 comprises 18 residues. V dropped 1 base and J dropped 1 base, with 17 bases sitting between them. The CDR3 loop is CSARVRQVLRSYNSPLHF. The DNA for the CDR3 is TGCAGTGCTAGAGTAAGGCAGGTCCTACGATCCTATAATTCACCCCTCCACTTT.

This clonotype was detected many times. The DNA of the CDR3 is TGTGCCAGCAGCTTATACGGACAGGGTGAGGACTACGAGCAGTACTTC. This codes for CASSLYGQGEDYEQYF. The chain recombines TRBV7-9 with TRBJ2-7; 8 nucleotides align to TRBD1. Germline loops: CDR1 SEHNR, CDR2 FQNEAQ (reference sequence). The V gene end was trimmed by 2 bases and the J gene end by 3 bases; junction bases not matched to a gene: 9. The CDR3 contains 16 residues. Filled out from reference TRBV7-9 and TRBJ2-7, the complete variable domain reads DTGVSQNPRHKITKRGQNVTFRCDPISEHNRLYWYRQTLGQGPEFLTYFQNEAQLEKSRLLSDRFSAERPKGSFSTLEIQRTEQGDSAMYLCASSLYGQGEDYEQYFGPGTRLTVT.

This clonotype was counted ten times or more. This chain connects TRBV12-3 or TRBV12-4 to TRBJ2-7; D may correspond to TRBD1 or TRBD2 (5 bases each). V lost 2 bases, J lost 5 bases, and 16 bases lay in between. The CDR3 length is 15 residues. Written as DNA, the CDR3 is TGTGCCAGCAGTTTACCAGAGAGGGGTAGAGACGAGCAGTACTTC. Protein: CASSLPERGRDEQYF.

V gene TRBV5-1 combines with J gene TRBJ2-7; 9 positions agree with TRBD1. CDR3 size: 14 residues. V shed 0 bases and J 4 bases; nucleotides not matched to a gene: 2. Germline CDR1 and CDR2: SGHRS and YFSETQ. CDR3 in amino acids: CASSLDRGQYEQYF. For the CDR3, the DNA is TGCGCCAGCAGCTTGGACAGGGGGCAATACGAGCAGTACTTC. Full variable domain (remainder filled in from reference TRBV5-1 and TRBJ2-7): KAGVTQTPRYLIKTRGQQVTLSCSPISGHRSVSWYQQTPGQGLQFLFEYFSETQRNKGNFPGRFSGRQFSNSRSEMNVSTLELGDSALYLCASSLDRGQYEQYFGPGTRLTVT.

This clonotype was observed many times. The chain couples TRBV6-5 to TRBJ1-6; D unresolved. Trimming left V 2 bases short and J 9 bases short, with 8 bases between. Germline values: CDR1 MNHEY, CDR2 SVGAGI. The CDR3 contains 13 residues. The CDR3 sequence is CASSYGRFSPLHF. CDR3 DNA sequence: TGTGCCAGCAGTTACGGGAGATTTTCACCCCTCCACTTT.

The CDR3 region is CSVADLFYGYTF. DNA of the CDR3: TGCAGCGTTGCGGATCTTTTCTATGGCTACACCTTC. The rearrangement joins TRBV29-1 to TRBJ1-2; D not certain. The V end lost 4 bases, the J end lost 4 bases, and 10 bases lay between the germline ends. Germline CDR1 is SQVTM and CDR2 is ANQGSEA. The CDR3 is made up of 12 amino acids.

This clonotype has at least ten counts. The V gene is TRBV7-2, the J gene TRBJ1-2; 7 nucleotides align to TRBD1. V shed 2 bases and J 5 bases; nucleotides not matched to a gene: 5. CDR1 and CDR2 from the germline V gene are SGHTA and FQGNSA. CDR3 length: 14 residues. CDR3 loop: CASSLTGTEYGYTF. The CDR3 nucleotides are TGTGCCAGCAGCTTAACCGGGACAGAATATGGCTACACCTTC. Together with reference TRBV7-2 and TRBJ1-2, the CDR3 gives the full variable domain: GAGVSQSPSNKVTEKGKDVELRCDPISGHTALYWYRQSLGQGLEFLIYFQGNSAPDKSGLPSDRFSAERTGGSVSTLTIQRTQQEDSAVYLCASSLTGTEYGYTFGSGTRLTVV.

This clonotype came up a few times. This chain joins TRBV29-1 and TRBJ1-3, with 9 bases aligning to TRBD1. The junction had 9 bases not matched to a gene; V was cut back by 4 bases and J by 8 bases. Per the germline V gene, CDR1 is SQVTM and CDR2 is ANQGSEA. The CDR3 is 14 residues long. The CDR3 region is CSVGGQGDGYTIYF. The CDR3 region has the DNA TGCAGCGTTGGGGGACAGGGCGATGGCTACACCATATATTTT.

There are many counts of this clonotype. For the CDR3, the DNA is TGTGCCAGCAGGGACGCCGGCGGGACAGAGACCTACGAGCAGTACTTC. It yields the protein CASRDAGGTETYEQYF. The chain carries TRBV6-5 and TRBJ2-7, with D possibly being TRBD1 (7 bases). Germline V gene sequence: CDR1 MNHEY, CDR2 SVGAGI. V was trimmed by 6 bases and J by 2 bases, leaving 20 bases between them. The CDR3 contains 16 residues.

This clonotype was observed many times. V is TRBV30 and J is TRBJ1-1; TRBD1 is a possible D gene (6 bases). The CDR3 has 17 residues. V shed 0 bases and J shed 0 bases, with 17 bases lying between them. The germline V gene encodes CDR1 GTSNPN and CDR2 SVGIG (reference sequence). As DNA, the CDR3 is TGTGCCTGGAGTGTACAGGGTGGAATGGGTTTGAACACTGAAGCTTTCTTT. This gives the protein CAWSVQGGMGLNTEAFF. Complete variable domain (other parts from reference TRBV30 and TRBJ1-1): SQTIHQWPATLVQPVGSPLSLECTVEGTSNPNLYWYRQAAGRGLQLLFYSVGIGQISSEVPQNLSASRPQDRQFILSSKKLLLSDSGFYLCAWSVQGGMGLNTEAFFGQGTRLTVV.

This clonotype has a count of ten or more. The chain carries TRBV20-1 and TRBJ2-2; maybe TRBD1 (5 bases). Looked up from germline, CDR1 is DFQATT and CDR2 is SNEGSKA (reference sequence). This CDR3 is 13 amino acids long. V lost 7 bases to trimming and J lost 5 bases, with 14 bases between them. CDR3 loop: CSVPVPGTGELFF. DNA for the CDR3: TGCAGTGTCCCGGTCCCAGGGACCGGGGAGCTGTTTTTT.

This chain connects TRBV2 to TRBJ2-7, with D possibly TRBD2 on 7 matching bases. Trimming took off 6 bases at V and 5 bases at J, with 14 bases between the two ends. Germline V lookup: CDR1 SNHLY, CDR2 FYNNEI. The CDR3 extends over 13 amino acids. The CDR3 nucleotides read TGTGCCAGCAGCCACCGGGGGGCCGACGAGCAGTACTTC. It specifies CASSHRGADEQYF. The entire variable domain, with the rest obtained from reference TRBV2 and TRBJ2-7, is as follows: EPEVTQTPSHQVTQMGQEVILRCVPISNHLYFYWYRQILGQKVEFLVSFYNNEISEKSEIFDDQFSVERPDGSNFTLKIRSTKLEDSAMYFCASSHRGADEQYFGPGTRLTVT.

This clonotype was counted only a few times. The genes are TRBV6-5 and TRBJ2-5, with TRBD2 matching over 12 bases. Per the germline V gene, CDR1 is MNHEY and CDR2 is SVGAGI. The CDR3 extends over 15 amino acids. V trimming: 0 bases; J trimming: 11 bases; junction bases outside the gene matches: 7. The CDR3 DNA reads TGTGCCAGCAGTTACTCGCCCCGGACTAGCGGGACTCAGTACTTC. As protein: CASSYSPRTSGTQYF.

The V and J genes are TRBV10-3 and TRBJ1-2; tentatively, D is TRBD1 (5 bases). V was pared by 2 bases and J by 4 bases, with 8 bases between. CDR3 length equals 13 residues. Per germline, CDR1 ENHRY and CDR2 SYGVKD. This CDR3 reads CAISEEGLYGYTF. The CDR3, as DNA: TGTGCCATCAGTGAGGAGGGGCTCTATGGCTACACCTTC.

With respect to this clonotype: Relative to the germline gene, one junction end is altered; a read error may explain this. The V call is TRBV19, the J call TRBJ2-2; D might be TRBD2 (5 bases). The germline CDR1 and CDR2 sequences are LNHDA and SQIVND (reference sequence). The CDR3 spans 16 residues. The CDR3 protein is CASSAGFSGSTGELFF. CDR3 coding DNA: TGCGCCAGTAGTGCCGGCTTCAGCGGAAGCACCGGGGAGCTGTTTTTT. Full variable domain (remainder filled in from reference TRBV19 and TRBJ2-2): DGGITQSPKYLFRKEGQNVTLSCEQNLNHDAMYWYRQDPGQGLRLIYYSQIVNDFQKGDIAEGYSVSREKKESFPLTVTSAQKNPTAFYLCASSAGFSGSTGELFFGEGSRLTVL.

This clonotype was found a few times. The gene calls are TRBV7-8 and TRBJ2-7, with 11 bases fitting TRBD1. CDR3 length equals 16 residues. Germline V gene sequence: CDR1 SGHVS, CDR2 FQNEAQ. J was trimmed by 5 bases and V by 6 bases; bases with no gene match: 12. CDR3 bases: TGTGCCAGCAGTTTTCCCCGGACAGGGGGCGTCGACGAGCAGTACTTC. Its translation is CASSFPRTGGVDEQYF.

The chain uses TRBV29-1 and TRBJ1-2, with 8 bases identical to TRBD1. The J segment lost 6 bases and the V segment lost 6 bases, leaving 15 bases of the junction unmatched. This CDR3 spans 15 amino acids. CDR1 is SQVTM and CDR2 is ANQGSEA in the germline V gene. This CDR3 reads CSVDNKRQGIHGYTF. The CDR3 DNA reads TGCAGCGTCGATAATAAAAGACAGGGGATACATGGCTACACCTTC.

This chain uses TRBV7-9 with TRBJ1-1; 7 bases map to TRBD1. Germline lookup yields CDR1 SEHNR and CDR2 FQNEAQ (reference sequence). This CDR3 comprises 16 residues. V gave up 0 bases and J gave up 7 bases; unmatched junction bases: 11. The CDR3 region has the DNA TGTGCCAGCAGCTTAGCGGAGTGGACAGGAGGTCATGAAGCTTTCTTT. It yields the protein CASSLAEWTGGHEAFF.

The gene calls are TRBV29-1 and TRBJ2-3; D unresolved. Trimming removed 4 bases from V and 3 bases from J, with 11 bases in between. This CDR3 is 13 amino acids long. From germline, CDR1 is SQVTM and CDR2 ANQGSEA. For the CDR3, the DNA is TGCAGCGTTGGGACCCGGCGTACAGATACGCAGTATTTT. This sequence encodes CSVGTRRTDTQYF.

This sequence joins TRBV24-1 and TRBJ2-5; TRBD2 might be the D (6 bases). V was pared by 4 bases and J by 4 bases, with 9 bases between. CDR1 is KGHDR and CDR2 is SFDVKD in the germline V gene. The CDR3 is 13 amino acids. The DNA for the CDR3 is TGTGCCACCAGTGACGGGGGTGGAGAGACCCAGTACTTC. As protein: CATSDGGGETQYF.

Worth noting for this clonotype: Mismatch with germline at one junction end may stem from a read error. The CDR3 protein is CVITNPSGSTEQYF. The CDR3, as DNA: TGTGTCATCACCAACCCTAGCGGGAGCACCGAGCAGTACTTC. The chain is built from TRBV10-3 and TRBJ2-7; 10 positions match TRBD2. The CDR3 has 14 amino acids. Looked up from germline, CDR1 is ENHRY and CDR2 is SYGVKD.

This rearrangement joins TRBV7-8 to TRBJ1-6; the match to TRBD1 covers 7 bases. The CDR3 runs 14 residues. Trimming cost V 8 bases and J 10 bases; bases outside gene matches: 11. Germline V CDR1 and CDR2: SGHVS, FQNEAQ. This CDR3 is CASLAGRGRSPLHF. DNA of the CDR3: TGTGCCAGCTTGGCCGGAAGGGGGCGGTCACCCCTCCACTTT.

Comment on this clonotype: A much larger clone lies a single base off, so this may be a read error. The chain combines TRBV5-1 with TRBJ2-2, with D possibly matching TRBD2 (6 bases). Germline V lookup: CDR1 SGHRS, CDR2 YFSETQ. This CDR3 comprises 15 residues. The CDR3 coding sequence is TGCGCCAGCAGCTTTTTACAGTCGAACACCGGGGGGCTGTTTTTT. It is translated as CASSFLQSNTGGLFF.

This clonotype was recorded at least ten times. The rearrangement links TRBV10-3 to TRBJ1-5; D is perhaps TRBD1 (5 bases). The CDR3 contains 13 residues. Germline V gene sequence: CDR1 ENHRY, CDR2 SYGVKD. The V gene lost 8 bases and the J gene lost 1 base, with 9 bases spanning the gap. CDR3 sequence (DNA): TGTGCCATCGGGGCGGTCAGCAATCAGCCCCAGCATTTT. Translating gives CAIGAVSNQPQHF.

The V and J genes are TRBV30 and TRBJ2-5; either TRBD1 or TRBD2 may fit D (5 bases each). V shed 2 bases and J shed 5 bases, with 12 bases lying between them. In germline, CDR1 is GTSNPN, CDR2 SVGIG (reference sequence). CDR3 size: 13 residues. CDR3 amino acids: CAWSIGTWETQYF. The CDR3 coding sequence is TGTGCCTGGAGTATCGGGACGTGGGAGACCCAGTACTTC.

Details on this clonotype: A much larger clone sits a single nucleotide away, making a read error possible. The chain links TRBV6-5 to TRBJ2-7; a weak D match, TRBD2 (6 bases). The CDR3 runs 15 residues. Germline values: CDR1 MNHEY, CDR2 SVGAGI. The CDR3 reads CASSYGGSPLSEKYF. In DNA form, the CDR3 reads TGTGCCAGCAGTTACGGGGGGAGCCCTTTGTCCGAGAAGTACTTC.

The CDR3 sequence: CATSDFTSGVTDTQYF. CDR3 DNA: TGTGCCACCAGTGATTTCACTAGCGGTGTTACAGATACGCAGTATTTT. This rearrangement joins TRBV24-1 to TRBJ2-3, with 8 bases matching TRBD2. V lost 1 base and J lost 3; bases outside the gene matches: 5. Looked up from germline, CDR1 is KGHDR and CDR2 is SFDVKD. This CDR3 spans 16 amino acids.

This clonotype was seen a few times. V gene TRBV27 combines with J gene TRBJ2-7, with 7 positions matching TRBD1. Per the germline V gene, CDR1 is MNHEY and CDR2 is SMNVEV (reference sequence). V lost 6 bases to trimming and J lost 3 bases; unmatched junction nucleotides: 5. There are 13 residues in the CDR3. CDR3 amino acids: CASSSRQGYEQYF. As DNA, the CDR3 is TGTGCCAGCAGCTCCAGACAGGGCTACGAGCAGTACTTC.